This T cell receptor beta chain was documented in a study of cytomegalovirus exposure and HLA in healthy donors. Primers for the PCR totalled 60 Vbeta and 13 Jbeta. Sequencing was performed with immunoSEQ multiplex PCR; in TCRdb, only in-frame clones are kept and a portion is missing. The repertoire holds fewer than 110,000 clones, around 61% seen once, with roughly 3.3% in the top ten. Study-level results: Reports credit the classifier with highly specific, highly sensitive diagnosis of cytomegalovirus status.

Of note for this clone: What it binds is not known.

The CDR3 is 14 amino acids. The V and J ends lost 2 bases and 2 bases respectively, with 9 bases between them. Germline CDR1 ENHRY, CDR2 SYGVKD. The material sequenced was PBMCs. The TCR originated in a woman aged 45-59 years in good health and CMV-seronegative. This chain joins TRBV10-3 and TRBJ1-1; no definite D call. CDR3 sequence: CAISEPVDNTEAFF. The CDR3 DNA is TGTGCCATCAGTGAGCCCGTAGATAACACTGAAGCTTTCTTT.